This TCR beta chain is drawn from a study of blood T cell repertoires in COVID-19. About the study: In each case, the material was cDNA or gDNA derived from T cells, B-cell-depleted T cells, or PBMCs.

Seattle patient enrollment occurred during active infection, with longitudinal follow-up thereafter. This CDR3 is built from 15 residues. Source study methods: Amplification of reference gene primers provided the estimated nucleated cell counts. Sequencing was performed with immunoSEQ multiplex PCR; in TCRdb, only in-frame clones are kept and a portion is missing. V and J calls and clone size are those listed in that table; D and trimming were worked out from the DNA. The sample lists around 120,000 clones; over 85% were seen once. This chain links TRBV21-1 with TRBJ1-5. TRBV21-1 is a known pseudogene. Sequenced input: peripheral blood. The sequence derives from a man aged 60-69 years with COVID-19, enrolled during active disease. The CDR3, as DNA: TGTGCCAGCAGCAAAACGGGAAGTCCAGGCCAGCCCCAGCATTTT. Its translation: CASSKTGSPGQPQHF.